Listed below are T cell receptor beta chains from one sample, sequenced in a study of CD4+ T cells in melanoma. Assay used: immunoSEQ multiplex PCR; TCRdb lists only in-frame clones, some missing. The sample lists fewer than 15,000 clones; 50% to 75% were seen once. Sample: cells from a culture (not recorded whether cultured in vitro). Receptor source: a human donor with melanoma. Both conserved end residues are part of each CDR3. A D gene is named only where the DNA matches it firmly. Rows give clone size only sometimes, using once, few, many, or a class for an expanded clone.

>TRBJ1-2|TRBV19|medium-sized|NA
TGTGCCAGTAGCCCCGATTACAGCTATGGCTACACCTTC
CASSPDYSYGYTF
>TRBJ2-1|TRBV7-9|NA|NA
TGTGCCAGCAGCCGTGGGGGGGCCAACAATGAGCAGTTCTTC
CASSRGGANNEQFF
>TRBJ1-1|TRBV4-1|few|NA
TGCGCCAGCAGCCGACGGGAGAACACTGAAGCTTTCTTT
CASSRRENTEAFF
>TRBJ2-3|TRBV7-9|NA|TRBD2
TGTGCCAGCAGGCCCAACGAAGGGACTAGAAGTCCCCATACGCAGTATTTT
CASRPNEGTRSPHTQYF
>TRBJ2-1|TRBV4-2|NA|NA
TGTGCCAGCAGCCTCCAGACAGGTAAGCGCAATGAGCAGTTCTTC
CASSLQTGKRNEQFF
>TRBJ1-1|TRBV6-4|NA|NA
TGTGCCAGCAGTGCAGGGCCGCACACTGAAGCTTTCTTT
CASSAGPHTEAFF
>TRBJ1-2|TRBV19|NA|TRBD1
TGTGCCAGTGGGACCGGGACAGGGGGCGTCTACACCTTC
CASGTGTGGVYTF
>TRBJ2-6|TRBV27|NA|NA
TGTGCCAGCGCCCCAGGACAGAGATACTCTGGGGCCAACGTCCTGACTTTC
CASAPGQRYSGANVLTF
>TRBJ2-7|TRBV14|large|NA
TGTGCCAGCAGCCAAGTTTGGAGGGGGCGCTTGGCCGAGCAGTACTTC
CASSQVWRGRLAEQYF
>TRBJ2-7|TRBV5-1|few|TRBD2
TGCGCCAGCAGCCGGGGGGGTCAAGGTCGCTACGAGCAGTACTTC
CASSRGGQGRYEQYF
>TRBJ2-2|TRBV5-4|NA|NA
TGTGCCAGCAGCTTTAAGGGGATCGGGGAGCTGTTTTTT
CASSFKGIGELFF
>TRBJ2-7|TRBV6-1|NA|NA
TGTGCCAGCAGTGAACCTACGCGACGTACGGCGGAGCAGTACTTC
CASSEPTRRTAEQYF
>TRBJ2-2|TRBV6-1|NA|NA
TGTGCCAGCACCCAGAGGGTAGAAGGGGAGCTGTTTTTT
CASTQRVEGELFF
>TRBJ1-3|TRBV6-1|few|NA
TGTGCCAGCAGTGCGGTCGGGGCTGGAAACACCATATATTTT
CASSAVGAGNTIYF
>TRBJ2-5|TRBV19|NA|TRBD1
TGTGCCAGTAGTATTCGGCCCGACAGGGGTTCCGCCGAGACCCAGTACTTC
CASSIRPDRGSAETQYF
>TRBJ2-3|TRBV5-8|once|NA
TGTGCCAGCAGCTCCGGGGGGCGACTCACAGATACGCAGTATTTT
CASSSGGRLTDTQYF
>TRBJ1-2|TRBV30|once|NA
TGTGCCTGGTTCGCTTGGGGAAGGAGCGACGGCTCTGGCTACACCTTC
CAWFAWGRSDGSGYTF
>TRBJ2-7|TRBV6-1|NA|TRBD2
TGTGCCAGCAGTCTTGAAGCGGGGGCTAACTACGAGCAGTACTTC
CASSLEAGANYEQYF
>TRBJ2-7|TRBV6-5|NA|TRBD1
TGTGCCAGCAGAACCGGGACAGGGGGTTACGAGCAGTACTTC
CASRTGTGGYEQYF
>TRBJ1-5|TRBV30|NA|NA
TGTGCCTGGAGTGTAGGGTACGGGCAGCCCCAGCATTTT
CAWSVGYGQPQHF
>TRBJ1-3|TRBV5-4|NA|NA
TGTGCCAGCAGCGCCCCTACAGGTTCTGGAAACACCATATATTTT
CASSAPTGSGNTIYF
>TRBJ2-2|TRBV2|once|TRBD2
TGTGCCAGCAGTGAAGGGGGAGCGGGGGGGCGCCGGGAGCTGTTTTTT
CASSEGGAGGRRELFF
>TRBJ1-6|TRBV10-2|few|NA
TGCGCCAGCAACAGGGCGGATTCACCCCTCCACTTT
CASNRADSPLHF
>TRBJ1-1|TRBV7-9|few|NA
TGTGCCAGCAGCTTAGACGGTACAATGAACACTGAAGCTTTCTTT
CASSLDGTMNTEAFF
>TRBJ1-5|TRBV21-1|medium-sized|NA
TGTGCCAGCGAACTTCGGCCGGGGAGCAATCAGCCCCAGCATTTT
CASELRPGSNQPQHF
>TRBJ1-2|TRBV5-1|NA|TRBD1
TGCGCCAGCAGCTTGGGGACAGGCTACTATGGCTACACCTTC
CASSLGTGYYGYTF
>TRBJ1-2|TRBV5-4|NA|NA
TGTGCCAGCAGCTTGTTTACCAGCGGCTACACCTTC
CASSLFTSGYTF
>TRBJ1-4|TRBV4-1|NA|NA
TGCGCCAGCAGCCAAGTCCGGGGGGCCCTCGGTGAAAAACTGTTTTTT
CASSQVRGALGEKLFF
>TRBJ1-4|TRBV11-2|NA|NA
TGTGCCAGCAGCTTTTCAGGGAGTAATGAAAAACTGTTTTTT
CASSFSGSNEKLFF
>TRBJ2-3|TRBV2|NA|TRBD2
TGTGCCAGCAGTCGGGGGGGATACACAGATACGCAGTATTTT
CASSRGGYTDTQYF
>TRBJ2-5|TRBV30|NA|NA
TGTGCCTGGGGGAGGTACAAGGGGCAAGAGACCCAGTACTTC
CAWGRYKGQETQYF
>TRBJ2-5|TRBV7-9|NA|TRBD2
TGTGCCAGCACCTATAGCGGGGCAGGAAAGACCCAGTACTTC
CASTYSGAGKTQYF
>TRBJ1-2|TRBV7-6|few|NA
TGTGCCAGCAGCTTAGGGGGTTCGCAGGGCTACACCTTC
CASSLGGSQGYTF
>TRBJ1-5|TRBV6-1|once|NA
TGTGCCAGCAGTGTTGGGACTACGGGCAATCAGCCCCAGCATTTT
CASSVGTTGNQPQHF
>TRBJ1-5|TRBV10-2|once|NA
TGCGCCAGCAGTTCACAGGGTAATCAGCCCCAGCATTTT
CASSSQGNQPQHF
>TRBJ2-7|TRBV5-6|NA|NA
TGTGCCAGCAGCACTGGTGACAGGGAGGAGTACTTC
CASSTGDREEYF
>TRBJ2-2|TRBV19|NA|TRBD1
TGTGCCAGTATTAGGACAGGCGAGCCGAGTTTCGGGGAGCTGTTTTTT
CASIRTGEPSFGELFF
>TRBJ1-5|TRBV30|medium-sized|NA
TGTGCCTGGAGTGGGAGGACCGGGGATTTCAATCAGCCCCAGCATTTT
CAWSGRTGDFNQPQHF
>TRBJ2-5|TRBV12-5|NA|TRBD1
TGTGCTAGTGGGCGTGGACAGGGGGCAGAGACCCAGTACTTC
CASGRGQGAETQYF
>TRBJ2-7|TRBV4-1|few|NA
TGCGCCAGCAGCCAACAGGCTAGCTCCTACGAGCAGTACTTC
CASSQQASSYEQYF
>TRBJ1-5|TRBV6-5|NA|TRBD1
TGTGCCAGCAGACGAGGACAGGCGAGTAATCAGCCCCAGCATTTT
CASRRGQASNQPQHF
>TRBJ2-3|TRBV2|few|TRBD2
TGTGCCACCTCGACTAGCGGGGGATTCTCAGATACGCAGTATTTT
CATSTSGGFSDTQYF
>TRBJ2-3|TRBV7-9|NA|NA
TGTGCCAGCAGCCCAAGAGGACCTAGCACAGATACGCAGTATTTT
CASSPRGPSTDTQYF
>TRBJ1-5|TRBV7-9|NA|NA
TGTGCCAGCAGCGCTACAGGGCCTGGGAATCAGCCCCAGCATTTT
CASSATGPGNQPQHF
>TRBJ2-3|TRBV5-1|medium-sized|NA
TGCGCCAGCCCCGACGATGATACGCAGTATTTT
CASPDDDTQYF
>TRBJ1-1|TRBV6-1|NA|NA
TGTGCCAGCAGAACACAGGGTTTCATCACTGAAGCTTTCTTT
CASRTQGFITEAFF
>TRBJ1-4|TRBV5-1|NA|TRBD1
TGCGCCAGCAGCACAAACAGGGGGCCGGGGAATGAAAAACTGTTTTTT
CASSTNRGPGNEKLFF
>TRBJ1-2|TRBV28|NA|NA
TGTGCCAGCAGCTCCAACTATGGCTACACCTTC
CASSSNYGYTF
>TRBJ1-6|TRBV11-1|NA|NA
TGTGCCAGCAACGGACAGTGGAATTCACCCCTCCACTTT
CASNGQWNSPLHF
>TRBJ2-1|TRBV7-9|NA|TRBD2
TGTGCCAGCAGCTCCGGCCTCACGGGGGGGCTTTTCTTC
CASSSGLTGGLFF
>TRBJ1-4|TRBV7-9|medium-sized|NA
TGTGCCAGCAGCGACGCCGGGGCCGGAAAACTGTTTTTT
CASSDAGAGKLFF
>TRBJ1-3|TRBV6-5|NA|NA
TGTGCCAGCAGTTACGACGGTGGAAACACCATATATTTT
CASSYDGGNTIYF
>TRBJ1-2|TRBV14|NA|TRBD1
TGTGCCAGCAGCCCACAACAGGGGATCGGAGGCTACACCTTC
CASSPQQGIGGYTF
>TRBJ1-2|TRBV6-5|few|TRBD1
TGTGCCAGCAGACACGACAGGGGGATGGGGGGCTACACCTTC
CASRHDRGMGGYTF
>TRBJ1-5|TRBV15|NA|NA
TGTGCCACCAGCAGAGATCCGGGGCAGCCCCAGCATTTT
CATSRDPGQPQHF
>TRBJ2-5|TRBV7-9|few|TRBD1
TGTGCCAGCAGCTCAAACCCCGGGGACAGGGGAGAGACCCAGTACTTC
CASSSNPGDRGETQYF
>TRBJ1-2|TRBV28|NA|NA
TGTGCCAGCAGTTTATTAGCAGGGCTTGGCTACACCTTC
CASSLLAGLGYTF
>TRBJ2-3|TRBV7-8|few|NA
TGTGCCAGCCGATCACTACTAACCGATACGCAGTATTTT
CASRSLLTDTQYF
>TRBJ2-3|TRBV5-1|few|TRBD2
TGCGCCAGCAGCCCACAAGCGGGGGGGGTAAATACGCAGTATTTT
CASSPQAGGVNTQYF